This T cell receptor (beta chain) came from a study of T cells in Graves' hyperthyroidism and ophthalmopathy. General study points: Peripheral blood also featured most of the thyroid clonotypes expanded above 0.001.

Of note for this clonotype: What it recognizes is unknown.

V trimming: 5 bases; J trimming: 1 base; junction bases outside the gene matches: 6. CDR3 length equals 18 residues. CDR1 is MDHEN and CDR2 is SYDVKM in the germline V gene. Using 10 ml of fresh peripheral blood, PBMCs were prepared. Amplification yielded TCR beta CDR3 regions, with RNA transcripts as the source. The primer set for the first-round RT-PCR of the TCR CDR3 was HTBI. A single record per CDR3 protein comes from TCRdb applying MiXCR to the multiplex PCR reads. This table holds some 350,000 distinct CDR3 sequences, about 20% found once. Sequenced input: blood. This TCR was recovered from a woman under 30 with Graves' hyperthyroidism. The chain joins TRBV28 to TRBJ2-2; 14 bases match TRBD2. This CDR3 reads CASSRFGTSGGNTGELFF. CDR3 DNA: TGTGCCAGCAGTCGATTTGGGACTAGCGGGGGGAACACCGGGGAGCTGTTTTTT.